This T cell receptor beta chain derives from a study of Ad26.COV2.S vaccination and SARS-CoV-2 variants. The table came from immunoSEQ multiplex PCR; TCRdb's copy has only in-frame clones and leaves some out. The sample shows approximately 97,000 clones, 80% of them seen only once. Concerning this clone itself: Its antigen is currently unknown.

Whole-study findings and limits: Relative to placebo recipients, vaccine recipients exhibited elevated spike-specific TCR breadth. Vaccinees and placebo recipients showed similar non-spike TCR breadth.

The sequencing here drew on peripheral blood, taken after recovery from COVID-19. The receptor's source is a human donor who had recovered from COVID-19.

In DNA, the CDR3 is TGTGCCAGCTCACCTCAAGGGGGAAACAGCAATCAGCCCCAGCATTTT. Its protein product is CASSPQGGNSNQPQHF. The V gene is TRBV18, the J gene TRBJ1-5; D is perhaps TRBD1 (6 bases). Germline V gives CDR1 KGHSH, CDR2 LQKENI. The CDR3 loop spans 16 amino acids. V shed 3 bases and J shed 1 base, with 13 bases lying between them.